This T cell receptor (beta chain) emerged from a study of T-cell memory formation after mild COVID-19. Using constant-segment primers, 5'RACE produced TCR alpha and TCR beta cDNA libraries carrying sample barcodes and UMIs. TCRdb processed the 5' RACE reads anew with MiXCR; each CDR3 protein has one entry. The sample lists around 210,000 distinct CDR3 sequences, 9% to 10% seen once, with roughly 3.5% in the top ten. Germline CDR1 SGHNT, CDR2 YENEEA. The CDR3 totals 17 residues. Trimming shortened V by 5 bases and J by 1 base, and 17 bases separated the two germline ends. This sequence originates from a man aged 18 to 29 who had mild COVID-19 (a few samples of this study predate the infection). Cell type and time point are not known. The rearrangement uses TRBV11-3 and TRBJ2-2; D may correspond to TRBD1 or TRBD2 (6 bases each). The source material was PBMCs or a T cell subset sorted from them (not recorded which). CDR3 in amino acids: CASSHRGRAGNTGELFF. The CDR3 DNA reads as TGTGCCAGCAGCCATCGGGGGCGAGCGGGGAACACCGGGGAGCTGTTTTTT.